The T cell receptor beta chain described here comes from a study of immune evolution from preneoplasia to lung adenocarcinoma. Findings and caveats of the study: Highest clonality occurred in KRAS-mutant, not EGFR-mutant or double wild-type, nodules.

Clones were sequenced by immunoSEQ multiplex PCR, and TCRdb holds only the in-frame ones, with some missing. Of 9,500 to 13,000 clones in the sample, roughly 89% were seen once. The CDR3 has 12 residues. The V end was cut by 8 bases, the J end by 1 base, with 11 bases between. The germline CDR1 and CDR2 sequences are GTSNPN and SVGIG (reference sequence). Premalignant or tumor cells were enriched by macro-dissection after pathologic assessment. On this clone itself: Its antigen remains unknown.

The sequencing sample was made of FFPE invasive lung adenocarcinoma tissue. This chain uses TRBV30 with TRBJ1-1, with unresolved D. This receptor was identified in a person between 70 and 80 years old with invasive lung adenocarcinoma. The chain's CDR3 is CAQSGGNTEAFF. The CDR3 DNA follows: TGTGCCCAGTCGGGAGGGAACACTGAAGCTTTCTTT.